This T cell receptor (beta chain) was documented in a study of identical twins. The study's findings and limits: Twin sharing of out-of-frame TCR alpha was underestimated by models in monozygotic pairs. Fewer insertions marked abundant cord blood beta clonotypes; young adult naive trended weakly, memory not at all. For out-of-frame alpha sequences shared by twins, low generation probability was in excess.

MiXCR was run by TCRdb on the 5' RACE reads, yielding one entry per CDR3 protein. This table holds around 370,000 distinct CDR3 sequences, 9% to 10% found once. Points on this clonotype: Its cognate antigen is unknown.

Sequencing input: naive T cells sorted from blood. This clonotype was obtained from a woman in her 50s in good health.

The CDR3 sequence: CASSMKQGGGYEQYV. The DNA of the CDR3 is TGTGCCAGTAGTATGAAACAGGGGGGAGGATACGAGCAGTACGTC. The chain uses TRBV19 and TRBJ2-7, with 8 bases fitting TRBD1. Germline V gene lookup returns CDR1 LNHDA and CDR2 SQIVND (reference sequence). Trimming took 3 bases from V and 4 from J; bases not matched to a gene: 8. The CDR3 sequence is 15 residues long.